A selection of T cell receptor beta chains follows, all from one sample in a study of T-cell memory formation after mild COVID-19. TCRdb re-derived calls from the 5' RACE reads in MiXCR, one entry per CDR3 protein. The sample holds approximately 98,000 distinct CDR3 sequences, over 15% seen once. Sequenced: PBMCs or a T cell subset sorted from them (not recorded which). These receptors all stem from a man younger than 30 who had mild COVID-19 (a few samples of this study predate the infection). Cell type and time point are not known. CDR3s include the opening cysteine and the closing phenylalanine or tryptophan. The D gene is left open where the match is weak. Clone size is stated in some rows and not others, as once, few, many or a class when expanded.

CDR3: CASSEADDAVNQPQHF
DNA: TGTGCCAGCAGTGAAGCCGACGACGCAGTCAATCAGCCCCAGCATTTT
J: TRBJ1-5
V: TRBV2
length: 16
size: many
D: .

CDR3: CASSPRSGQGLYYGGYTF
DNA: TGCGCCAGCAGCCCTAGATCGGGACAGGGGCTTTACTATGGCGGCTACACCTTC
J: TRBJ1-2
V: TRBV5-1
length: 18
size: .
D: TRBD1

CDR3: CSVSRTGGNTEAFF
DNA: TGCAGCGTATCGAGGACAGGGGGTAACACTGAAGCTTTCTTT
J: TRBJ1-1
V: TRBV29-1
length: 14
size: few
D: TRBD1

CDR3: CASSLAPYEQYF
DNA: TGTGCCAGCAGCTTGGCCCCCTACGAGCAGTACTTC
J: TRBJ2-7
V: TRBV7-2
length: 12
size: many
D: .

CDR3: CASSSLYLAGGRSDTQYF
DNA: TGTGCCAGCAGCTCCCTCTACCTAGCGGGGGGAAGGTCAGATACGCAGTATTTT
J: TRBJ2-3
V: TRBV11-2
length: 18
size: few
D: TRBD2

CDR3: CASSLSGQGGGYTF
DNA: TGTGCCAGCAGCCTCTCCGGACAGGGCGGGGGCTACACCTTC
J: TRBJ1-2
V: TRBV7-3
length: 14
size: .
D: TRBD1

CDR3: CSANKRISTDTQYF
DNA: TGCAGTGCTAACAAGCGGATTAGCACAGATACGCAGTATTTT
J: TRBJ2-3
V: TRBV20-1
length: 14
size: many
D: .

CDR3: CASSLVSASYGYTF
DNA: TGTGCCAGCAGCTTAGTCTCTGCCAGCTATGGCTACACCTTC
J: TRBJ1-2
V: TRBV7-2
length: 14
size: .
D: .

CDR3: CASRRTGSGLETQYF
DNA: TGTGCCAGCAGGAGGACAGGGAGTGGGTTGGAGACCCAGTACTTC
J: TRBJ2-5
V: TRBV6-5
length: 15
size: few
D: TRBD1

CDR3: CASSRRQSMNTEAFF
DNA: TGTGCCAGCAGCAGAAGACAGTCAATGAACACTGAAGCTTTCTTT
J: TRBJ1-1
V: TRBV6-2/TRBV6-3
length: 15
size: .
D: .

CDR3: CASSQPRTSGSTDTQYF
DNA: TGTGCCAGCAGCCAACCCCGGACTAGCGGTAGCACAGATACGCAGTATTTT
J: TRBJ2-3
V: TRBV14
length: 17
size: .
D: TRBD2

CDR3: CSARDLQGVPHEQYF
DNA: TGCAGTGCTAGAGATCTGCAGGGGGTACCCCACGAGCAGTACTTC
J: TRBJ2-7
V: TRBV20-1
length: 15
size: .
D: TRBD1

CDR3: CASSPGQSREKLFF
DNA: TGTGCCAGCAGCCCGGGACAGAGCCGGGAAAAACTGTTTTTT
J: TRBJ1-4
V: TRBV7-9
length: 14
size: .
D: TRBD1

CDR3: CSARAPGANEQFF
DNA: TGCAGTGCTAGAGCCCCGGGGGCAAATGAGCAGTTCTTC
J: TRBJ2-1
V: TRBV20-1
length: 13
size: .
D: .

CDR3: CASSVNRGGYTF
DNA: TGTGCCAGCAGCGTTAACAGGGGAGGCTACACCTTC
J: TRBJ1-2
V: TRBV7-2
length: 12
size: .
D: TRBD1

CDR3: CATRRGGETQYF
DNA: TGTGCCACTAGGAGGGGTGGGGAGACCCAGTACTTC
J: TRBJ2-5
V: TRBV15
length: 12
size: many
D: .